Listed here are 29 T cell receptor beta chains from one sample, sequenced in a study of vaccination effects on CD4 cells after COVID-19. Their target antigens are unknown. Sequencing in the ViraFEST assay came after antigen-specific CD4+ T cells had been expanded with viral peptide pools, which were used to stimulate PBMC. Subsequent to a culture period of around eleven days, CD4+ T cells were isolated. Vaccinees lacked prior SARS-CoV-2 infection and tested negative for nucleocapsid antibodies. Sequencing used immunoSEQ multiplex PCR; TCRdb keeps in-frame clones, though not all of them. Of around 63,000 clones in the sample, approximately 75% are singletons; the top ten hold less than 4%. Source: CD4+ T cells from PBMCs cultured with HCoV-OC43 spike peptides, taken before COVID-19 vaccination. The subset here: HCoV-OC43 spike overlapping peptide pool stimulation. Receptor source: a human donor who received a COVID-19 vaccine.

V is TRBV5-6 and J is TRBJ2-5; TRBD2 might be the D (5 bases). There are 13 residues in the CDR3. CDR1 SGHDT and CDR2 YYEEEE come from the germline V gene. The germline V and J ends were trimmed by 0 bases and 5 bases, with 8 bases remaining between them. CDR3 amino acids: CASSLAGWETQYF. The CDR3, as DNA: TGTGCCAGCAGCTTGGCGGGATGGGAGACCCAGTACTTC.

This rearrangement joins TRBV9 to TRBJ1-4; the match to TRBD1 covers 8 bases. CDR1 and CDR2 from the germline V gene are SGDLS and YYNGEE. V was pared by 4 bases and J by 6 bases, with 11 bases of the junction left unmatched. There are 16 residues in the CDR3. The CDR3 coding sequence is TGTGCCAGCAGCAAAGAAGAAGGGACAGGATATGAAAAACTGTTTTTT. It specifies CASSKEEGTGYEKLFF.

This clone was detected only once. The J gene is TRBJ1-3, the V gene TRBV5-1, with D tentatively TRBD1 (5 bases). The CDR3 runs 15 residues. Between the trimmed V and J ends, which lost 4 bases and 0 bases, there was a span of 11 bases. Germline CDR1 reads SGHRS; CDR2 reads YFSETQ. CDR3 sequence (DNA): TGCGCCAGCAGCCCCGGGACGGCCTCTGGAAACACCATATATTTT. This gives the protein CASSPGTASGNTIYF.

CDR3 DNA sequence: TGTGCCAGCAGTGACGTCGTATTCGGGACAGGAAATTCACCCCTCCACTTT. Translation: CASSDVVFGTGNSPLHF. The chain combines TRBV27 with TRBJ1-6; 8 positions match TRBD1. V shed 5 bases and J 7 bases; nucleotides not matched to a gene: 13. The CDR3 is 17 residues long. Germline V gene lookup returns CDR1 MNHEY and CDR2 SMNVEV (reference sequence).

This clone was picked up one time. This rearrangement joins TRBV7-3 to TRBJ1-2, with D possibly matching TRBD1 (6 bases). Germline lookup yields CDR1 SGHTA and CDR2 FQGTGA. The length of the CDR3 is 13 residues. V was shortened by 5 bases and J by 1 base, with 8 bases between the two germline ends. As DNA, the CDR3 is TGTGCCAGCAGCCTGGACAGTAACTATGGCTACACCTTC. This encodes CASSLDSNYGYTF.

V and J are TRBV19 and TRBJ1-5, with a tentative D call TRBD1 (5 bases). This CDR3 comprises 17 residues. V lost 5 bases to trimming and J lost 2 bases, with 19 bases between them. Germline CDR1 LNHDA, CDR2 SQIVND (reference sequence). CDR3 in amino acids: CASSLKPGGSGNQPQHF. In DNA, the CDR3 is TGTGCCAGTAGTCTCAAACCCGGGGGTAGTGGCAATCAGCCCCAGCATTTT.

V gene TRBV9 combines with J gene TRBJ1-1; D not resolved. Germline loops: CDR1 SGDLS, CDR2 YYNGEE. V lost 5 bases and J 5 bases, leaving 10 bases between the germline ends. CDR3 length: 12 residues. Here the CDR3 DNA reads TGTGCCAGCAGTGAGGACGGGACTGAAGCTTTCTTT. It translates to CASSEDGTEAFF.

The V and J genes are TRBV24-1 and TRBJ2-1; possibly TRBD2 for D (6 bases). The CDR3 consists of 12 residues. V was pared by 12 bases and J by 1 base, with 9 bases between. Germline lookup yields CDR1 KGHDR and CDR2 SFDVKD. The CDR3 here is CAVGTSYNEQFF. The CDR3 DNA follows: TGTGCCGTGGGGACTTCCTACAATGAGCAGTTCTTC.

The V gene is TRBV4-1, the J gene TRBJ1-2; no clear D. The CDR3 runs to 15 residues. The germline V gene encodes CDR1 MGHRA and CDR2 YSYEKL. V lost 0 bases and J lost 6, with 14 bases in between. The CDR3 DNA sequence: TGCGCCAGCAGCCAAGACAATCGATCACCGAATGGCTACACCTTC. Translated, it gives CASSQDNRSPNGYTF.

V usage is TRBV6-5 and J usage is TRBJ2-1, with unresolved D. Between the trimmed V and J ends, which lost 5 bases and 5 bases, there was a span of 13 bases. Germline CDR1 and CDR2: MNHEY and SVGAGI. The CDR3 is 14 residues long. CDR3 sequence reads: CASSPRTGDNEQFF. DNA for the CDR3: TGTGCCAGCAGTCCGCGGACCGGAGACAATGAGCAGTTCTTC.

The chain carries TRBV6-5 and TRBJ1-3; D gene unclear. The CDR3 is 13 amino acids. Trimming stripped 2 bases from V and 4 bases from J, with 6 bases between. The germline CDR1 and CDR2 sequences are MNHEY and SVGAGI. CDR3 coding DNA: TGTGCCAGCAGTTACCAACAGGGAAACACCATATATTTT. Translating it yields CASSYQQGNTIYF.

The rearrangement links TRBV2 to TRBJ2-5, with TRBD1 matching 10 bases. This CDR3 contains 16 residues. CDR1 is SNHLY, CDR2 FYNNEI, per germline. V dropped 6 bases and J dropped 4; count of bases not matched to a gene: 11. CDR3 loop: CASRAGTGARGETQYF. As DNA, the CDR3 is TGTGCCAGCAGGGCCGGGACAGGGGCTAGGGGAGAGACCCAGTACTTC.

The V gene is TRBV24-1, the J gene TRBJ1-5; no clear D. The CDR3 runs to 14 residues. Looked up from germline, CDR1 is KGHDR and CDR2 is SFDVKD. Trimming took 4 bases from V and 7 from J, leaving 13 bases between them. CDR3 nucleotide sequence: TGTGCCACCAGTGACCCGACGGTCAAACAGCCCCAGCATTTT. The encoded protein is CATSDPTVKQPQHF.

The chain combines TRBV9 with TRBJ1-3; D is unclear. The CDR3 contains 15 residues. Germline loops: CDR1 SGDLS, CDR2 YYNGEE. V lost 0 bases to trimming and J lost 0 bases, with 7 bases between them. The CDR3 spells CASSVAWSSGNTIYF. The CDR3 nucleotides are TGTGCCAGCAGCGTAGCTTGGAGCTCTGGAAACACCATATATTTT. The whole variable domain, remainder taken from reference TRBV9 and TRBJ1-3, is DSGVTQTPKHLITATGQRVTLRCSPRSGDLSVYWYQQSLDQGLQFLIQYYNGEERAKGNILERFSAQQFPDLHSELNLSSLELGDSALYFCASSVAWSSGNTIYFGEGSWLTVV.

The rearrangement joins TRBV18 to TRBJ1-1; D is uncertain. Looked up from germline, CDR1 is KGHSH and CDR2 is LQKENI. The CDR3 is 15 residues long. Trimming took off 3 bases at V and 5 bases at J, with 16 bases between the two ends. The CDR3 DNA reads TGTGCCAGCTCACCCCGCAGTGATCCGGCAACTGAAGCTTTCTTT. Translation: CASSPRSDPATEAFF.

The gene calls are TRBV5-1 and TRBJ1-4; D is possibly TRBD1 (5 bases). V was clipped by 3 bases and J by 8 bases, with 17 bases between them. Germline assignment: CDR1 SGHRS and CDR2 YFSETQ. The CDR3 has 15 residues. The CDR3 coding sequence is TGCGCCAGCAGCTACCAGGGAGAGGTTGGGGAAAAACTGTTTTTT. Encoded protein: CASSYQGEVGEKLFF.

The chain employs TRBV4-2 and TRBJ1-4, with D tentatively TRBD1 (6 bases). Germline values: CDR1 LGHNA, CDR2 YNFKEQ. V was cut by 0 bases and J by 9 bases, with 8 bases left in between. This CDR3 has 13 residues. The CDR3 DNA is TGTGCCAGCAGCCAAGACACAGGGAAAAAACTGTTTTTT. Encoded protein: CASSQDTGKKLFF.

This chain links TRBV15 with TRBJ2-2; D gene uncertain. Deletions cut 0 bases from V and 1 base from J, with 9 bases between. Germline CDR1 is LNHNV and CDR2 is YYDKDF (reference sequence). This CDR3 is 16 amino acids long. The CDR3 sequence: CATSRDVPKNTGELFF. The DNA of the CDR3 is TGTGCCACCAGCAGAGATGTCCCCAAGAACACCGGGGAGCTGTTTTTT.

V usage is TRBV12-3 or TRBV12-4 and J usage is TRBJ2-1, with D perhaps TRBD1 (6 bases). This CDR3 contains 12 residues. V was pared by 5 bases and J by 8 bases, with 10 bases between. As DNA, the CDR3 is TGTGCCAGCAGTCAGGGGCGGGATGAGCAGTTCTTC. Its translation: CASSQGRDEQFF.

This clone was counted only a few times. The rearrangement uses TRBV30 and TRBJ1-3; possibly TRBD1 for D (5 bases). The germline V and J ends were trimmed by 2 bases and 1 base, with 12 bases remaining between them. The CDR3 totals 15 residues. Germline V gene data show CDR1 as GTSNPN and CDR2 as SVGIG (reference sequence). In nucleotides, the CDR3 is TGTGCCTGGAGTTCTCATTCAGGGTCTGGAAACACCATATATTTT. Its translation is CAWSSHSGSGNTIYF.

On this clone: Other DNA sequences in the same sample also yield this CDR3. The rearrangement links TRBV19 to TRBJ2-3; a weak D match, TRBD1 (6 bases). Between the trimmed V and J ends, which lost 5 bases and 0 bases, there was a span of 6 bases. The germline V gene has CDR1 LNHDA and CDR2 SQIVND (reference sequence). This CDR3 is built from 13 residues. As DNA, the CDR3 is TGTGCCAGTAGTGACAGGAGCACAGATACGCAGTATTTT. Its protein is CASSDRSTDTQYF. Drawing the rest from reference TRBV19 and TRBJ2-3, the complete variable domain is DGGITQSPKYLFRKEGQNVTLSCEQNLNHDAMYWYRQDPGQGLRLIYYSQIVNDFQKGDIAEGYSVSREKKESFPLTVTSAQKNPTAFYLCASSDRSTDTQYFGPGTRLTVL.

A few counts support this clone. This chain joins TRBV7-9 and TRBJ2-6; TRBD1 agrees at 7 bases. This CDR3 has 15 residues. Germline-derived CDR1 and CDR2 are SEHNR and FQNEAQ (reference sequence). The V segment lost 3 bases and the J segment 3 bases; nucleotides outside the gene matches: 2. Here the CDR3 reads CASSFRDSGANVLTF. DNA of the CDR3: TGTGCCAGCAGCTTCCGGGACAGTGGGGCCAACGTCCTGACTTTC.

The rearrangement joins TRBV24-1 to TRBJ1-5, with a possible D match to TRBD1 (5 bases). V dropped 5 bases and J dropped 4 bases, with 11 bases sitting between them. Per germline, CDR1 KGHDR and CDR2 SFDVKD. The CDR3 consists of 14 residues. CDR3 bases: TGTGCCACCAGTGGTCCGACAGCAAATCAGCCCCAGCATTTT. This gives the protein CATSGPTANQPQHF.

The rearrangement uses TRBV9 and TRBJ1-2; 8 bases are a match to TRBD1. The CDR3 covers 16 residues. Trimming cost V 0 bases and J 4 bases; bases outside gene matches: 8. Germline loops: CDR1 SGDLS, CDR2 YYNGEE. The CDR3 region has the DNA TGTGCCAGCAGCGTAGGCTCCTCAGGGGGCTTCTATGGCTACACCTTC. Translated: CASSVGSSGGFYGYTF.

The chain links TRBV4-3 to TRBJ1-3, with TRBD1 matching over 8 bases. With 0 bases clipped from V and 0 bases from J, the junction kept 19 bases outside the gene matches. CDR3 length: 22 amino acids. Germline assignment: CDR1 LGHNA and CDR2 YSLEER. As DNA, the CDR3 is TGCGCCAGCAGCCAAGATCCTAGGCGACAGGGGTTCCTTGCTCCCTCTGGAAACACCATATATTTT. Translation gives CASSQDPRRQGFLAPSGNTIYF.

The chain recombines TRBV6-5 with TRBJ2-5; tentatively, D is TRBD1 or TRBD2 (5 bases each). This CDR3 is 11 amino acids long. Germline assignment: CDR1 MNHEY and CDR2 SVGAGI. V lost 6 bases to trimming and J lost 5 bases, with 7 bases between them. The chain's CDR3 is CASRGRETQYF. The CDR3 nucleotides read TGTGCCAGCAGGGGACGGGAGACCCAGTACTTC.

The chain uses TRBV9 and TRBJ1-4; 7 positions agree with TRBD1. This CDR3 comprises 15 residues. V shed 4 bases and J 6 bases; nucleotides not matched to a gene: 9. CDR1 SGDLS and CDR2 YYNGEE come from the germline V gene. The chain's CDR3 is CASSTETGRDEKLFF. The CDR3 DNA reads as TGTGCCAGCAGCACCGAGACAGGGCGCGATGAAAAACTGTTTTTT.

The rearrangement joins TRBV18 to TRBJ1-1; D call uncertain. The CDR3 is made up of 14 amino acids. Per the germline V gene, CDR1 is KGHSH and CDR2 is LQKENI. The V end was cut by 4 bases, the J end by 1 base, with 10 bases between. CDR3 sequence: CASSRFDQNTEAFF. DNA for the CDR3: TGTGCCAGCTCACGGTTCGATCAGAACACTGAAGCTTTCTTT.

The chain links TRBV6-5 to TRBJ1-1; 7 bases agree with TRBD1. Germline V CDR1 and CDR2: MNHEY, SVGAGI. The CDR3 is 14 residues long. V lost 6 bases to trimming and J lost 0 bases; unmatched junction nucleotides: 4. DNA of the CDR3: TGTGCCAGCAGAAGGGACAGCCTGAACACTGAAGCTTTCTTT. It codes for CASRRDSLNTEAFF.